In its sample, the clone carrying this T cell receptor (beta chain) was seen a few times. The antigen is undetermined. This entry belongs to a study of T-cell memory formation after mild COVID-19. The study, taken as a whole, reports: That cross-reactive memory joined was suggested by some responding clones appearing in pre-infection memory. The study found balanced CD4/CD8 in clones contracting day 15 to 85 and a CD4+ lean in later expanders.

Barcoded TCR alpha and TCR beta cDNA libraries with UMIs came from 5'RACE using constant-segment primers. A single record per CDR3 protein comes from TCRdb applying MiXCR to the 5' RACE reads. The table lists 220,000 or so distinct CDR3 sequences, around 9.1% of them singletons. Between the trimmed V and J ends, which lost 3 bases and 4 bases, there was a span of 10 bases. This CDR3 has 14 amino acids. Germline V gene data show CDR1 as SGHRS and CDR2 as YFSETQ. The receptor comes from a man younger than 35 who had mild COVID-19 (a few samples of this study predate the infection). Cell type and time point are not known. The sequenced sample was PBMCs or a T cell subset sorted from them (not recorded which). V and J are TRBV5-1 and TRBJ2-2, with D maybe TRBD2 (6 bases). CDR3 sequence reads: CASSYLGGTGELFF. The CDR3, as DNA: TGCGCCAGCAGCTATCTGGGGGGCACCGGGGAGCTGTTTTTT.